This TCR beta chain was sequenced in a study of human T cells and chemical hapten exposure. The trim removed 7 bases at V and 5 bases at J, leaving 7 bases unmatched. CDR3 length: 15 residues. Time point of the sample: patch test 2, 6 weeks after DPC sensitization. Documented treatment: therapeutic diphenylcyclopropenone sensitization with weekly scalp DPC. This clonotype has ten or more counts. A single record per CDR3 protein comes from TCRdb applying MiXCR to the RACE reads. The table lists around 99,000 distinct CDR3 sequences, roughly a tenth of them singletons. V is TRBV12-3 or TRBV12-4 and J is TRBJ2-2; 10 bases map to TRBD1. The specimen was whole blood, collected in connection with sensitization to the hapten diphenylcyclopropenone (DPC). The sequence derives from a woman in her 40s with alopecia areata. Some clones in this sample may be carry-over from other donors' samples. The DNA for the CDR3 is TGTGCCAGCACCATTGGACAGGGGGGAACCGGGGAGCTGTTTTTT. The encoded protein is CASTIGQGGTGELFF.